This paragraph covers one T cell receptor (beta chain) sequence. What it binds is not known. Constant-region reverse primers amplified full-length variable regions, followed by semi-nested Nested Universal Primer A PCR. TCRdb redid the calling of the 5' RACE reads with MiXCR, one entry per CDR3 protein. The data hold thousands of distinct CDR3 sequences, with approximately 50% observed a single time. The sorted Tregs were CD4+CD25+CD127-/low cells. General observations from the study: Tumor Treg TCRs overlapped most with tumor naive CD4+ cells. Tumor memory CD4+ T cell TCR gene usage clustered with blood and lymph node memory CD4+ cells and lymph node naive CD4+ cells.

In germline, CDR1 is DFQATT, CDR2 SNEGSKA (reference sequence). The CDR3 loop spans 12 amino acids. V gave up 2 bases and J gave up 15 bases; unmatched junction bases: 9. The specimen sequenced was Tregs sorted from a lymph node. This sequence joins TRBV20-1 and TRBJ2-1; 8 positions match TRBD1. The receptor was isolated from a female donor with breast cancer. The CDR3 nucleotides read TGCAGTGCTAGATCGGGACAGGAATGGTTGTTCTTC. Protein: CSARSGQEWLFF.